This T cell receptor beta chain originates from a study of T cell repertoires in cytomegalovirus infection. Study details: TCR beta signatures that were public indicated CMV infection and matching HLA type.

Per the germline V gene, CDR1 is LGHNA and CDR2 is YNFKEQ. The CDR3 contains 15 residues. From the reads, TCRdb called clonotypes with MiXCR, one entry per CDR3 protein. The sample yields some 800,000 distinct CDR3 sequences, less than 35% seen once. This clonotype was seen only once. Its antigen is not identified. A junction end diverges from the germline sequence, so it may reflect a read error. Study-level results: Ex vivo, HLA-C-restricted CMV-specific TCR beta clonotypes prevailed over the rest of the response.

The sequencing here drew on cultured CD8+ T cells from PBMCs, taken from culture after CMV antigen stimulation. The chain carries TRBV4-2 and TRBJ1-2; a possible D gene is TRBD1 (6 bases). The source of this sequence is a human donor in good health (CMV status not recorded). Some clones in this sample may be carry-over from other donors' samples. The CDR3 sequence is CASSQAWGRKDGCTF. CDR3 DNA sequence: TGTGCCAGCAGCCAAGCTTGGGGGCGCAAGGATGGCTGCACCTTC.